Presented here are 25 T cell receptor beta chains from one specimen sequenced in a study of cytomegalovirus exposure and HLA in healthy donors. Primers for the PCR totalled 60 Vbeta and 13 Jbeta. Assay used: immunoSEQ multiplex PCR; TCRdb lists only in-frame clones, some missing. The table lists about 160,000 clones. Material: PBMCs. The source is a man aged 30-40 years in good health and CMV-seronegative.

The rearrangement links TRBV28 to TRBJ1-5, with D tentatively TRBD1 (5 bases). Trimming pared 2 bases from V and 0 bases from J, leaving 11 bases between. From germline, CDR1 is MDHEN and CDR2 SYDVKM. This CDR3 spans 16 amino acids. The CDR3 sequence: CASSLPGRGSNQPQHF. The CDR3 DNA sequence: TGTGCCAGCAGTTTACCAGGGCGGGGTAGCAATCAGCCCCAGCATTTT.

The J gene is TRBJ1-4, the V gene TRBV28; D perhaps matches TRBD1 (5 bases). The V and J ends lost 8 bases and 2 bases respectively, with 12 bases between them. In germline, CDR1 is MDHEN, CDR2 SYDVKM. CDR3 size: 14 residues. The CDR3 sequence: CASLRGGTNEKLFF. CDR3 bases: TGTGCCAGCCTGCGGGGGGGGACTAATGAAAAACTGTTTTTT.

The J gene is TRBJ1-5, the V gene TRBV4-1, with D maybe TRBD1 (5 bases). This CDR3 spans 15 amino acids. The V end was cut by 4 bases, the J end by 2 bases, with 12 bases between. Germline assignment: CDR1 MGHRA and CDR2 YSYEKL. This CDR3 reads CASSPVREGNQPQHF. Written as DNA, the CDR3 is TGCGCCAGCAGCCCGGTCAGGGAGGGCAATCAGCCCCAGCATTTT.

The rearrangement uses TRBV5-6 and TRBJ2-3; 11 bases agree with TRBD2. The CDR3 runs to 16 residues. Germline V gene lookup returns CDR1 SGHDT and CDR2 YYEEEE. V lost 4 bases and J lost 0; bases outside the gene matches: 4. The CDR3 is CASSPLAGVSTDTQYF. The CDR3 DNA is TGTGCCAGCAGCCCACTAGCGGGAGTTAGCACAGATACGCAGTATTTT.

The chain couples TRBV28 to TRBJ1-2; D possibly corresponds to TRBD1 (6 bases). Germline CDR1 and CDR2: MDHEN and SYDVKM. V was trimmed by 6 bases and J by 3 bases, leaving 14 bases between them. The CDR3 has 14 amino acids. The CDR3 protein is CASRGSGVHYGYTF. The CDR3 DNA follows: TGTGCCAGCAGGGGGTCAGGGGTACACTATGGCTACACCTTC.

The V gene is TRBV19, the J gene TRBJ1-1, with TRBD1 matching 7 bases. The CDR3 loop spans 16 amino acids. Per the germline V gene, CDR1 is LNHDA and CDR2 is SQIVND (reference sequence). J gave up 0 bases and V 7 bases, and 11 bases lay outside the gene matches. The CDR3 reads CASTLTGNRMNTEAFF. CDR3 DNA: TGTGCCAGTACCCTGACAGGGAATCGGATGAACACTGAAGCTTTCTTT.

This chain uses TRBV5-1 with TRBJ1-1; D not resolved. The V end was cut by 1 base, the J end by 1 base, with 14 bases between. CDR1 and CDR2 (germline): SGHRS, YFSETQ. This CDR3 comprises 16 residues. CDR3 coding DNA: TGCGCCAGCAGCTTGATAATTGGGCAGGCGAACACTGAAGCTTTCTTT. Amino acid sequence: CASSLIIGQANTEAFF.

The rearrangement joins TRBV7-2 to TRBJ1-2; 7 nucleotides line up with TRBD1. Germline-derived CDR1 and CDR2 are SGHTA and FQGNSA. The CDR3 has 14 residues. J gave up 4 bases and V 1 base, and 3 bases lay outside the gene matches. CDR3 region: CASSLDRGPYGYTF. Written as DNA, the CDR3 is TGTGCCAGCAGCTTAGACAGGGGCCCCTATGGCTACACCTTC.

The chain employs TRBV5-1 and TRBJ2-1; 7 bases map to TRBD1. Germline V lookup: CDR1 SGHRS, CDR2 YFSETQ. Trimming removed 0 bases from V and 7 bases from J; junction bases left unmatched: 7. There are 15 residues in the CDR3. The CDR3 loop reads CASSLVGGHGNEQFF. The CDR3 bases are TGCGCCAGCAGCTTGGTAGGGGGCCATGGGAATGAGCAGTTCTTC. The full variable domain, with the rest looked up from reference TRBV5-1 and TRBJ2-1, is KAGVTQTPRYLIKTRGQQVTLSCSPISGHRSVSWYQQTPGQGLQFLFEYFSETQRNKGNFPGRFSGRQFSNSRSEMNVSTLELGDSALYLCASSLVGGHGNEQFFGPGTRLTVL.

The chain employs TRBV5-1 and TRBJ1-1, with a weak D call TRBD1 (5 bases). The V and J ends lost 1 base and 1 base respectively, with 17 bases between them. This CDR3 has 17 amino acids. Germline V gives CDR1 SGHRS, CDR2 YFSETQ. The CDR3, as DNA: TGCGCCAGCAGCTTGTCGGGGACTGCGTCTTCGAACACTGAAGCTTTCTTT. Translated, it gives CASSLSGTASSNTEAFF.

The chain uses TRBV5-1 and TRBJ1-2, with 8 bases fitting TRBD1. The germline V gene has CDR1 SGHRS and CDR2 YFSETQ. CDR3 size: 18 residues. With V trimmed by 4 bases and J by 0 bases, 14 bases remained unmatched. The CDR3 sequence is CASSVGQGSALPNYGYTF. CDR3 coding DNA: TGCGCCAGCAGCGTCGGACAGGGTAGCGCACTTCCTAACTATGGCTACACCTTC.

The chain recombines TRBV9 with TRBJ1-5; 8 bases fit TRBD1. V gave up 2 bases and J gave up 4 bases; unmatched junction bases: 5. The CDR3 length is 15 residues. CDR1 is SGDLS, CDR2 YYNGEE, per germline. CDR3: CASSVGQVSNQPQHF. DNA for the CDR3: TGTGCCAGCAGCGTGGGACAGGTTAGTAATCAGCCCCAGCATTTT. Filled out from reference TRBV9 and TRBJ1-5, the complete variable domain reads DSGVTQTPKHLITATGQRVTLRCSPRSGDLSVYWYQQSLDQGLQFLIQYYNGEERAKGNILERFSAQQFPDLHSELNLSSLELGDSALYFCASSVGQVSNQPQHFGDGTRLSIL.

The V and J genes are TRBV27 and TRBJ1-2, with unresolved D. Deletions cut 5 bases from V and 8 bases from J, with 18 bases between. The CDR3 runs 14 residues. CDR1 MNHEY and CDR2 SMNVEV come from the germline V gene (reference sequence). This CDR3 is CASSPRGGLEGYTF. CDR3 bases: TGTGCCAGCAGTCCCCGGGGTGGTTTAGAGGGCTACACCTTC.

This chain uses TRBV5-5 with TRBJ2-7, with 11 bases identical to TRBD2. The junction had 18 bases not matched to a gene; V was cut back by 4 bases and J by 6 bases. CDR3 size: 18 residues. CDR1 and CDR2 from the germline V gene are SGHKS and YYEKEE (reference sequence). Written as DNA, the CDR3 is TGTGCCAGCAGCCTCTCTATCGGGACTAGCGGAGGGGGCCCCGAGCAGTACTTC. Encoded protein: CASSLSIGTSGGGPEQYF.

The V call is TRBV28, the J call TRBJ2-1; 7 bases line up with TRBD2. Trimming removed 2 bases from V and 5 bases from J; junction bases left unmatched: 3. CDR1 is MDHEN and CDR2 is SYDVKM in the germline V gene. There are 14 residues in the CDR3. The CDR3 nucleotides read TGTGCCAGCAGTTTAGCGGGGGACCACAATGAGCAGTTCTTC. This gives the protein CASSLAGDHNEQFF.

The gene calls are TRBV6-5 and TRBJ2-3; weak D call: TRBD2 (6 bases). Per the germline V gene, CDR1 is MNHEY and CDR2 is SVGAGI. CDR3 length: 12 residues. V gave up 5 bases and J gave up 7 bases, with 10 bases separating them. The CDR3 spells CASSPGGYTQYF. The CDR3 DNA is TGTGCCAGCAGTCCCGGGGGATATACGCAGTATTTT.

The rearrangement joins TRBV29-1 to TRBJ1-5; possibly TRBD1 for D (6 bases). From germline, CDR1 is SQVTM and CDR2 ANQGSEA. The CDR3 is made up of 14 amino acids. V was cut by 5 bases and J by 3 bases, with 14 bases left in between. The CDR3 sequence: CSVIQGSDNQPQHF. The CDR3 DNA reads TGCAGCGTTATACAGGGCAGTGACAATCAGCCCCAGCATTTT. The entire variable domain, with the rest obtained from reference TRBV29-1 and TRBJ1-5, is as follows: SAVISQKPSRDICQRGTSLTIQCQVDSQVTMMFWYRQQPGQSLTLIATANQGSEATYESGFVIDKFPISRPNLTFSTLTVSNMSPEDSSIYLCSVIQGSDNQPQHFGDGTRLSIL.

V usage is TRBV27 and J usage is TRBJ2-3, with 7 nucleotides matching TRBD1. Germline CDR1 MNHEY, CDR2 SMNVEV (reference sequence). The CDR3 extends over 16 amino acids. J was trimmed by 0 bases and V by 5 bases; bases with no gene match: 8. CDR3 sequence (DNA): TGTGCCAGCAGTATGTGGGACAGTCCGAGCACAGATACGCAGTATTTT. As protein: CASSMWDSPSTDTQYF.

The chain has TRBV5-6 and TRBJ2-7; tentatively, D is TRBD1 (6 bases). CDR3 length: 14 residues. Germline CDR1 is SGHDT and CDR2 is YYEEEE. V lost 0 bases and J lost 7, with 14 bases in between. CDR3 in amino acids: CASSLGQLGGEQYF. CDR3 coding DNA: TGTGCCAGCAGCTTGGGGCAGTTAGGGGGAGAGCAGTACTTC. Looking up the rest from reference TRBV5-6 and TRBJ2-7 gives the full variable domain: DAGVTQSPTHLIKTRGQQVTLRCSPKSGHDTVSWYQQALGQGPQFIFQYYEEEERQRGNFPDRFSGHQFPNYSSELNVNALLLGDSALYLCASSLGQLGGEQYFGPGTRLTVT.

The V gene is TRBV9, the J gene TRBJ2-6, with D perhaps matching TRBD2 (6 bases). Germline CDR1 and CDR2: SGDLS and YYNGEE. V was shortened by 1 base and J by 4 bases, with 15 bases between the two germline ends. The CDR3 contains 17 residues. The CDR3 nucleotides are TGTGCCAGCAGCGTAAAGTGGGGAGGAGCCGGGGCCAACGTCCTGACTTTC. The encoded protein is CASSVKWGGAGANVLTF.

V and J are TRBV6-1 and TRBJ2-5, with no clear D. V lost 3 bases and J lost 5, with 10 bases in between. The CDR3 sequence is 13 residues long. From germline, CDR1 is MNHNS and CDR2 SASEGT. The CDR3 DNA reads TGTGCCAGCAGTGAGGCCCAATACGAGACCCAGTACTTC. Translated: CASSEAQYETQYF.

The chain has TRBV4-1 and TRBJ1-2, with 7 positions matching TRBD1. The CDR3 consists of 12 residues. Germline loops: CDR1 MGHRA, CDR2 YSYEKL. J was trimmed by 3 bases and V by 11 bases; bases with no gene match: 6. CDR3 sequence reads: CAHGTEHYGYTF. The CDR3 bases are TGCGCCCACGGGACAGAACACTATGGCTACACCTTC.

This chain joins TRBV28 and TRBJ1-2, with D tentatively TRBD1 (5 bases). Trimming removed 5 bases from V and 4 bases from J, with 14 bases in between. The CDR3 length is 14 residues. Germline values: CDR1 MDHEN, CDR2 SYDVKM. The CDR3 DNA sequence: TGTGCCAGCAGTCAGGGAACCCTTTCCTATGGCTACACCTTC. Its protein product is CASSQGTLSYGYTF.

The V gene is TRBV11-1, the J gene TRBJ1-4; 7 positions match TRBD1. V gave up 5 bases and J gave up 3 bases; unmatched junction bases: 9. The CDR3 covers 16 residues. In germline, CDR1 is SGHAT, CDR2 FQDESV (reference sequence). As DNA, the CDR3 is TGTGCCAGCAGCGATCAGACGACAGGGTCTAATGAAAAACTGTTTTTT. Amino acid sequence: CASSDQTTGSNEKLFF.

The CDR3 DNA sequence: TGTGCCAGCAGCGTGGAGTGGCGGGAGACCCAGTACTTC. Translation: CASSVEWRETQYF. This rearrangement joins TRBV9 to TRBJ2-5; D remains ambiguous. The CDR3 consists of 13 residues. The V end lost 2 bases, the J end lost 5 bases, and 10 bases lay between the germline ends. Germline loops: CDR1 SGDLS, CDR2 YYNGEE.